The 23 T cell receptor beta chains given below trace back to one sample, sequenced in a study of cytotoxic CD8 clonotypes in ibrutinib-treated CLL. Clones were read by immunoSEQ multiplex PCR, and TCRdb kept only the in-frame ones, dropping some. The sample holds some 350,000 clones; roughly two thirds are singletons and the top ten take about 6.7%. Sequencing was performed on PBMCs, taken after 36 months of ibrutinib treatment. All receptors derive from a human donor with chronic lymphocytic leukemia.

The DNA of the CDR3 is TGTGCCAGCTGGGACAGGGGGCTCGTTACTGAAGCTTTCTTT. It is translated as CASWDRGLVTEAFF. The V call is TRBV10-3, the J call TRBJ1-1; the match to TRBD1 covers 12 bases. With 10 bases clipped from V and 5 bases from J, the junction kept 8 bases outside the gene matches. Per germline, CDR1 ENHRY and CDR2 SYGVKD. The CDR3 covers 14 residues.

This clone was counted only a few times. V is TRBV10-3 and J is TRBJ2-7; the D gene is possibly TRBD2 (5 bases). CDR1 ENHRY and CDR2 SYGVKD come from the germline V gene. V lost 3 bases to trimming and J lost 2 bases, with 11 bases between them. The CDR3 runs 14 residues. The CDR3 here is CAISDWSGPYEQYF. CDR3 DNA sequence: TGTGCCATCAGTGATTGGAGCGGACCCTACGAGCAGTACTTC.

The chain recombines TRBV28 with TRBJ2-5; TRBD1 agrees at 7 bases. With V trimmed by 3 bases and J by 1 base, 2 bases remained unmatched. Germline V CDR1 and CDR2: MDHEN, SYDVKM. This CDR3 has 14 amino acids. The CDR3 DNA reads TGTGCCAGCAGTTTTGGGACAGTCCAAGAGACCCAGTACTTC. This encodes CASSFGTVQETQYF.

This clone is a singleton in its sample. The rearrangement links TRBV7-2 to TRBJ2-7; no clear D. CDR3 length equals 15 residues. V was shortened by 2 bases and J by 2 bases, with 13 bases between the two germline ends. The V gene's germline CDR1 is SGHTA and CDR2 FQGNSA. The CDR3 bases are TGTGCCAGCAGCTTACGGCGGCATGGGCCCTACGAGCAGTACTTC. Residues: CASSLRRHGPYEQYF. The complete variable domain, with remaining parts taken from reference TRBV7-2 and TRBJ2-7, reads GAGVSQSPSNKVTEKGKDVELRCDPISGHTALYWYRQSLGQGLEFLIYFQGNSAPDKSGLPSDRFSAERTGGSVSTLTIQRTQQEDSAVYLCASSLRRHGPYEQYFGPGTRLTVT.

In its sample, this clone was seen a few times. The rearrangement joins TRBV5-6 to TRBJ2-3, with D uncertain. With 4 bases removed from V and 2 bases from J, the gap between germline ends came to 14 bases. The germline gives CDR1 SGHDT, CDR2 YYEEEE. The CDR3 is made up of 15 amino acids. CDR3 residues: CASSGERALTDTQYF. CDR3 nucleotides: TGTGCCAGCAGCGGTGAAAGGGCCCTCACAGATACGCAGTATTTT.

The chain employs TRBV29-1 and TRBJ2-6; a weak D match, TRBD2 (7 bases). Looked up from germline, CDR1 is SQVTM and CDR2 is ANQGSEA. V was trimmed by 4 bases and J by 3 bases, leaving 16 bases between them. The CDR3 consists of 16 residues. CDR3 sequence reads: CSVGEGRGLGANVLTF. In DNA, the CDR3 is TGCAGCGTTGGGGAAGGGCGGGGGCTTGGGGCCAACGTCCTGACTTTC.

V usage is TRBV7-2 and J usage is TRBJ2-7, with D maybe TRBD2 (6 bases). Per the germline V gene, CDR1 is SGHTA and CDR2 is FQGNSA. This CDR3 comprises 13 residues. V lost 6 bases, J lost 2 bases, and 11 bases lay in between. CDR3 protein: CASRRGGPYEQYF. CDR3 DNA sequence: TGTGCCAGCAGAAGGGGAGGACCCTACGAGCAGTACTTC.

About this clone itself: The sample contains more than one DNA sequence encoding this CDR3. The chain employs TRBV29-1 and TRBJ2-1; no clear D. The CDR3 extends over 11 amino acids. V was trimmed by 3 bases and J by 1 base, leaving 1 base between them. The V gene's germline CDR1 is SQVTM and CDR2 ANQGSEA. The CDR3: CSVDSYNEQFF. CDR3 DNA: TGCAGCGTTGATTCCTACAATGAGCAGTTCTTC.

The chain uses TRBV9 and TRBJ2-7; D might be TRBD1 (6 bases). The CDR3 is 15 residues long. Germline CDR1 reads SGDLS; CDR2 reads YYNGEE. V lost 2 bases and J 4 bases, leaving 16 bases between the germline ends. The CDR3 bases are TGTGCCAGCAGCGTCGGACAGTCTCTTTCATACGAGCAGTACTTC. Translated, it gives CASSVGQSLSYEQYF.

This clone was counted a single time. This rearrangement joins TRBV9 to TRBJ2-3; tentatively, D is TRBD1 (5 bases). This CDR3 is 16 amino acids long. Between the trimmed V and J ends, which lost 4 bases and 0 bases, there was a span of 15 bases. Germline V gives CDR1 SGDLS, CDR2 YYNGEE. The CDR3 DNA reads TGTGCCAGCAGCTCCACAAGCAGGGCCAGCACAGATACGCAGTATTTT. This codes for CASSSTSRASTDTQYF.

This clone has just a few counts. The chain recombines TRBV4-2 with TRBJ1-5; no reliable D call. The V end was cut by 0 bases, the J end by 3 bases, with 6 bases between. CDR3 length equals 14 residues. Germline V lookup: CDR1 LGHNA, CDR2 YNFKEQ. The CDR3: CASSQEGLNQPQHF. In DNA form, the CDR3 reads TGTGCCAGCAGCCAAGAAGGGCTCAATCAGCCCCAGCATTTT.

This chain connects TRBV11-1 to TRBJ2-6, with D possibly matching TRBD2 (5 bases). CDR3 length: 16 residues. Trimming shortened V by 3 bases and J by 0 bases, and 9 bases separated the two germline ends. Germline V CDR1 and CDR2: SGHAT, FQDESV (reference sequence). CDR3 nucleotide sequence: TGTGCCAGCAGCTTGGAGGTTTTCTCTGGGGCCAACGTCCTGACTTTC. As protein: CASSLEVFSGANVLTF.

This chain joins TRBV15 and TRBJ1-4, with TRBD1 matching over 8 bases. This CDR3 comprises 15 residues. Germline V gene data show CDR1 as LNHNV and CDR2 as YYDKDF (reference sequence). Trimming removed 0 bases from V and 8 bases from J; junction bases left unmatched: 5. Here the CDR3 reads CATSRDRQGREKLFF. For the CDR3, the DNA is TGTGCCACCAGCAGAGATAGACAGGGGAGGGAAAAACTGTTTTTT.

This clone has more than one count but fewer than ten. The chain carries TRBV18 and TRBJ1-2; no firm D call. This CDR3 spans 14 amino acids. V lost 3 bases and J lost 0, with 8 bases in between. Germline values: CDR1 KGHSH, CDR2 LQKENI. The CDR3 region has the DNA TGTGCCAGCTCACCTGCAGGAACTAACTATGGCTACACCTTC. Amino acids: CASSPAGTNYGYTF.

The J gene is TRBJ2-5, the V gene TRBV7-2; D uncertain. This CDR3 region has 15 residues. CDR1 is SGHTA, CDR2 FQGNSA, per germline. V lost 5 bases and J 4 bases, leaving 17 bases between the germline ends. CDR3 residues: CASSPSRVDRETQYF. The CDR3 DNA is TGTGCCAGCAGCCCAAGTAGAGTCGACCGAGAGACCCAGTACTTC.

J is TRBJ2-2 and V is TRBV6-5; D unclear. The germline CDR1 and CDR2 sequences are MNHEY and SVGAGI. V was shortened by 4 bases and J by 7 bases, with 13 bases between the two germline ends. CDR3 size: 14 residues. CDR3 amino acids: CASSSLNRLGELFF. The CDR3 nucleotides read TGTGCCAGCAGTTCCCTTAATCGCCTCGGGGAGCTGTTTTTT.

The rearrangement joins TRBV6-6 to TRBJ1-6; 8 positions agree with TRBD1. Germline V gene data show CDR1 as MNHNY and CDR2 as SVGAGI (reference sequence). There are 15 residues in the CDR3. With V trimmed by 2 bases and J by 7 bases, 4 bases remained unmatched. CDR3 sequence (DNA): TGTGCCAGCAGTTACAGGGACAGGAAGAATTCACCCCTCCACTTT. Its translation is CASSYRDRKNSPLHF.

The chain has TRBV7-2 and TRBJ1-2, with D possibly being TRBD1 (5 bases). The V gene lost 1 base and the J gene lost 0 bases, with 9 bases spanning the gap. In germline, CDR1 is SGHTA, CDR2 FQGNSA. The CDR3 totals 15 residues. The CDR3 spells CASSLGVRANYGYTF. CDR3 DNA sequence: TGTGCCAGCAGCTTAGGAGTCAGGGCTAACTATGGCTACACCTTC. Drawing the rest from reference TRBV7-2 and TRBJ1-2, the complete variable domain is GAGVSQSPSNKVTEKGKDVELRCDPISGHTALYWYRQSLGQGLEFLIYFQGNSAPDKSGLPSDRFSAERTGGSVSTLTIQRTQQEDSAVYLCASSLGVRANYGYTFGSGTRLTVV.

The genes are TRBV29-1 and TRBJ2-7, with 9 bases that match TRBD1. Trimming cost V 0 bases and J 6 bases; bases outside gene matches: 18. Germline CDR1 reads SQVTM; CDR2 reads ANQGSEA. The CDR3 runs to 18 residues. The CDR3 DNA is TGCAGCGTTGAAGATTACCGGACGGGGGACAGGGTTTCCGTCGAGCAGTACTTC. It is translated as CSVEDYRTGDRVSVEQYF.

The chain recombines TRBV5-1 with TRBJ2-3; D is unclear. The V end was cut by 0 bases, the J end by 1 base, with 6 bases between. CDR1 is SGHRS and CDR2 is YFSETQ in the germline V gene. The CDR3 contains 14 residues. CDR3 residues: CASSLVPGTDTQYF. As DNA, the CDR3 is TGCGCCAGCAGCTTGGTGCCCGGCACAGATACGCAGTATTTT.

This clone was counted a few times. The rearrangement uses TRBV4-1 and TRBJ1-2, with D possibly TRBD1 on 5 matching bases. The germline V and J ends were trimmed by 5 bases and 6 bases, with 7 bases remaining between them. The CDR3 runs 11 residues. Germline V gene sequence: CDR1 MGHRA, CDR2 YSYEKL. CDR3 protein: CASSKGDGYTF. DNA of the CDR3: TGCGCCAGCAGCAAAGGGGATGGCTACACCTTC.

This chain joins TRBV5-1 and TRBJ1-1, with D possibly matching TRBD1 (5 bases). Looked up from germline, CDR1 is SGHRS and CDR2 is YFSETQ. This CDR3 is 16 amino acids long. Trimming removed 0 bases from V and 4 bases from J, with 16 bases in between. DNA for the CDR3: TGCGCCAGCAGCTTGGCATATGGAGGGGTTACCACTGAAGCTTTCTTT. Protein product: CASSLAYGGVTTEAFF.

The chain recombines TRBV20-1 with TRBJ2-7; D may be TRBD2 (5 bases). The CDR3 consists of 11 residues. Per the germline V gene, CDR1 is DFQATT and CDR2 is SNEGSKA (reference sequence). V dropped 3 bases and J dropped 5 bases, with 8 bases sitting between them. The CDR3 sequence: CSARDWDEQYF. The CDR3 nucleotides read TGCAGTGCTAGGGACTGGGACGAGCAGTACTTC.